A selection of T cell receptor beta chains follows, all from one sample in a study of breast tumors, draining lymph nodes, adjacent tissues. TCRdb re-called the multiplex PCR reads with MiXCR, one entry per CDR3 protein. Among roughly 100,000 distinct CDR3 sequences, less than 40% were seen once, and the ten largest hold around 5.9%. The sequenced sample was axillary lymph node tissue. These receptors all stem from a female donor with breast cancer. Some clones in this sample may be carry-over from other donors' samples. The CDR3 runs from the conserved cysteine through the conserved F or W. The D gene is left open where the match is weak. The size of a clone is reported for some rows only, either as once, few or many, or as a class for expanded clones.

CDR3nt	CDR3aa	v_gene	d_gene	abundance	j_gene
TGCGCCAGCAGCTTGGCGCGGACAGGGAGTACCGGGGAGCTGTTTTTT	CASSLARTGSTGELFF	TRBV5-1	TRBD1	many	TRBJ2-2
TGTGCCAGCATAGCCCGGACAGGCAACTATGGCTACACCTTC	CASIARTGNYGYTF	TRBV27	TRBD1	NA	TRBJ1-2
TGTGCCAGCAGCTTTGGGCTAGCGGGGGCCAACGTCCTGACTTTC	CASSFGLAGANVLTF	TRBV9	NA	NA	TRBJ2-6
TGTGCCAGCAGCGCTAATAGCGGGGACACAGATACGCAGTATTTT	CASSANSGDTDTQYF	TRBV4-2	TRBD2	many	TRBJ2-3
TGTGCCAGCAGCTATACAGGGGGCAGAATGTATGGCTACACCTTC	CASSYTGGRMYGYTF	TRBV13	TRBD1	many	TRBJ1-2
TGTGCCAGCAGTTTGTGGGGACTGTCCCAAGAGACCCAGTACTTC	CASSLWGLSQETQYF	TRBV28	NA	many	TRBJ2-5
TGTGCCAGCAGCTTGGCTGGATCGGGGGAGCTGTTTTTT	CASSLAGSGELFF	TRBV7-3	NA	medium-sized	TRBJ2-2
TGCGCCAGCAGCTTGGAACCTCCGCCCCACGAGGCCCAGTACTTC	CASSLEPPPHEAQYF	TRBV5-1	NA	NA	TRBJ2-5
TGTGCCACCAGTGATTCGGCCCGCCAGACCGAGCAGTACTTC	CATSDSARQTEQYF	TRBV24-1	NA	many	TRBJ2-7
TGTGCCAGCAGTAGCCCGAACACCGGGGAGCTGTTTTTT	CASSSPNTGELFF	TRBV6-1	NA	many	TRBJ2-2
TGCAGCGTCGAGGCCGGCGGTGCGGTCTACGAGCAGTACTTC	CSVEAGGAVYEQYF	TRBV29-1	NA	many	TRBJ2-7
TGTGCCAGCAGCTTGAACGGACAGGCTAAGCAGTTCTTC	CASSLNGQAKQFF	TRBV5-4	TRBD1	many	TRBJ2-1
TGCAGTGCTAGAAGACAGGGGAGGGATGAAAAACTGTTTTTT	CSARRQGRDEKLFF	TRBV20-1	TRBD1	many	TRBJ1-4
TGTGCCAGCAGGCCCGGGACTAGCCACGAGCAGTACTTC	CASRPGTSHEQYF	TRBV6-5	TRBD2	many	TRBJ2-7
TGTGCCAGCTCACTCCGACTAGCGGGAGCGCGAGGGGCCAATGTCCTGACTTTC	CASSLRLAGARGANVLTF	TRBV18	TRBD2	many	TRBJ2-6
TGCGCCAGCAGCTTGACCTTAGGGAGCGGGGGTTCCTACGAGCAGTACTTC	CASSLTLGSGGSYEQYF	TRBV5-1	TRBD2	many	TRBJ2-7
TGTGCCAGCAGAGAGGACAGCCATCAGCCCCAGCATTTT	CASREDSHQPQHF	TRBV6-2/TRBV6-3	NA	many	TRBJ1-5
TGTGCCAGCAGCTTGGGAGGGCGGGGTATGAGCACAGATCCGCAGTATTTT	CASSLGGRGMSTDPQYF	TRBV7-2	TRBD2	NA	TRBJ2-3
TGTGCCAGCACCCGAGCGGAATCCTCCTACAATGAGCAGTTCTTC	CASTRAESSYNEQFF	TRBV7-8	NA	many	TRBJ2-1
TGTGCCAGCAGTGAAGTGGGTGCAGACCCGAGCTCCTATAATTCACCCCTCCACTTT	CASSEVGADPSSYNSPLHF	TRBV2	NA	NA	TRBJ1-6
TGTGCCAGCAGCCCGGACAAATCCTATGGCTACACCTTC	CASSPDKSYGYTF	TRBV7-2	NA	many	TRBJ1-2
TGTGCTAGCAGCCTCCAAGGTAAGTCCTATAATTCACCCCTCCACTTT	CASSLQGKSYNSPLHF	TRBV7-7	NA	many	TRBJ1-6
TGCGCCAGCAGCTTGTCTACGGGTAGGGGAAACACCATATATTTT	CASSLSTGRGNTIYF	TRBV5-1	NA	few	TRBJ1-3
TGTGCCAGCAGTTTATATCGCCCCCGTAGGGATACGCAGTATTTT	CASSLYRPRRDTQYF	TRBV27	NA	NA	TRBJ2-3
TGTGCCAGCAGTTTCATCCTAGCGGGAGTGTACAATGAGCAGTTCTTC	CASSFILAGVYNEQFF	TRBV28	TRBD2	NA	TRBJ2-1
TGTGCCAGCAGTCGTAACACTGAAGCTTTCTTT	CASSRNTEAFF	TRBV12-3/TRBV12-4	NA	many	TRBJ1-1
TGCAGTGCCAGGGGGGGGGCAAGCACAGATACGCAGTATTTT	CSARGGASTDTQYF	TRBV20-1	NA	many	TRBJ2-3
TGTGCCAGCAGCTGGACGGATATCGCGTCCTACGAGCAGTACTTC	CASSWTDIASYEQYF	TRBV7-9	NA	many	TRBJ2-7
TGTGCCTGGAGCATAGTCCCCTTCGGACAGGGGGAGTATGGCTACACCTTC	CAWSIVPFGQGEYGYTF	TRBV30	TRBD1	many	TRBJ1-2
TGTGCCACCACCTCAGTCGAGCTGAACGGGGAGCTGTTTTTT	CATTSVELNGELFF	TRBV24-1	NA	once	TRBJ2-2
TGTGCCAGTAGTCGACCGGGACTAGCGGGAGGGAGCTCCTACAATGAGCAGTTCTTC	CASSRPGLAGGSSYNEQFF	TRBV19	TRBD2	many	TRBJ2-1
TGTGCCAGCAGCTTATTTCCCCATGGCAACTATGGCTACCCCTTC	CASSLFPHGNYGYPF	TRBV7-2	NA	many	TRBJ1-2
TGCAGTGCTAGAGTCGTGGGTGAAGGAGGGAAGTTCTTC	CSARVVGEGGKFF	TRBV20-1	NA	many	TRBJ2-1
TGCAGCGTTGAAGCCCGGGGACAGACCCTGGGAGAGCAGTACTTC	CSVEARGQTLGEQYF	TRBV29-1	TRBD1	many	TRBJ2-7
TGCGCCAGCTTGCCGGGACTAGCCCAAGACACCCAGTACTTC	CASLPGLAQDTQYF	TRBV5-1	TRBD2	many	TRBJ2-5
TGTGCCAGCTCACCTAGGGCGGACTTTAATGAAAAACTGTTTTTT	CASSPRADFNEKLFF	TRBV18	NA	many	TRBJ1-4
TGTGCCAGCAGTTACTCTTGGTCAGGCCCGGCCGGGGAGCTGTTTTTT	CASSYSWSGPAGELFF	TRBV6-5	NA	many	TRBJ2-2
TGTGCTAGTGGTCCCAGCGCCCCCTACGAGCAGTACTTC	CASGPSAPYEQYF	TRBV12-5	NA	NA	TRBJ2-7
TGTGCCAGTAGTATGGGTAGCACAGATACGCAGTATTTT	CASSMGSTDTQYF	TRBV19	NA	many	TRBJ2-3
TGTGCCAGCAGCCCCGGGACAGGGACTTACGAGCAGTACTTC	CASSPGTGTYEQYF	TRBV11-3	TRBD1	NA	TRBJ2-7
TGTGCCAGCAGCTTGAGATTGAGGGACAGGTATAATTCACCCCTCCACTTT	CASSLRLRDRYNSPLHF	TRBV5-6	TRBD1	many	TRBJ1-6
TGTGCCATCAGTGAAGGGACAGGGGGCGCTGGAAACACCATATATTTT	CAISEGTGGAGNTIYF	TRBV10-3	TRBD1	many	TRBJ1-3
TGTGCCAGCAGTCACTCGATTTTTAGCGGGGGGAGTGAGCAGTTCTTC	CASSHSIFSGGSEQFF	TRBV6-5	TRBD2	many	TRBJ2-1
TGTGCCAGCAGTTACGATCTGGACAGGGGCCACGGCTACACCTTC	CASSYDLDRGHGYTF	TRBV6-5	TRBD1	many	TRBJ1-2
TGTGCCAGCAGCCCCGGGACTAGCGGGGGAGAGGCCCAGTACTTC	CASSPGTSGGEAQYF	TRBV6-5	TRBD2	NA	TRBJ2-5
TGCGCCAGCAGCCAAGTTGCGGGGAATGGCTACACCTTC	CASSQVAGNGYTF	TRBV4-1	NA	NA	TRBJ1-2
TGTGCCAGCAGTTACGGGACCAGCTCTGGAAACACCATATATTTT	CASSYGTSSGNTIYF	TRBV6-5	NA	many	TRBJ1-3
TGCGCCAGTAGCTTGGCCTTCAATGAGCACTTCTTC	CASSLAFNEHFF	TRBV5-1	NA	NA	TRBJ2-1
TGCAGTGCTAGACTCCCCGGGGCCTCCTATAATGAGCAGTTCTTC	CSARLPGASYNEQFF	TRBV20-1	NA	NA	TRBJ2-1
TGCAGTGCTAGAGAAGACCTGGACGAGCAGTACTTC	CSAREDLDEQYF	TRBV20-1	NA	many	TRBJ2-7
TGTGCCAGCAGTTACCCGCCGGGACAGGGAGTACTCACTGAAGCTTTCTTT	CASSYPPGQGVLTEAFF	TRBV6-2/TRBV6-3	TRBD1	once	TRBJ1-1
TGCAGCGTTGCAAACAGGGGTGGTGAAAAACTGTTTTTT	CSVANRGGEKLFF	TRBV29-1	TRBD1	many	TRBJ1-4
TGCGCCAGCAGCCAAGATGGAGGAGGGGAGCTGTTTTTT	CASSQDGGGELFF	TRBV4-1	NA	many	TRBJ2-2
TGTGCCAGCAGGCCTCTATCAGGGACAGGGCGCAACACCGGGGAGCTGTTTTTT	CASRPLSGTGRNTGELFF	TRBV6-1	TRBD1	many	TRBJ2-2
TGTGCCAGCAGATCCCCCGCAGGTTCCACCTACGAGCAGTACTTC	CASRSPAGSTYEQYF	TRBV6-5	NA	many	TRBJ2-7
TGTGCCAGCAGATCGGGACAGGGTTCCTACGAGCAGTACTTC	CASRSGQGSYEQYF	TRBV5-6	TRBD1	many	TRBJ2-7
TGTGCCAACAGCGTCAACCTCGCAAGTGGGAACTACGAGCAGCACTTC	CANSVNLASGNYEQHF	TRBV9	NA	NA	TRBJ2-7